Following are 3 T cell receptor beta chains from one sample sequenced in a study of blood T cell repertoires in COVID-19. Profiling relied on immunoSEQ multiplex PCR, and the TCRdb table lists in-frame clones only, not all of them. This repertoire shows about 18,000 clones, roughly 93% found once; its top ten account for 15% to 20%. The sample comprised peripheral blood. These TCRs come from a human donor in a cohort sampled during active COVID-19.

The CDR3 loop reads CSVGIAASSYEQYF. The CDR3 region has the DNA TGCAGCGTTGGGATAGCGGCAAGTTCCTACGAGCAGTACTTC. The chain links TRBV29-1 to TRBJ2-7, with D possibly being TRBD2 (6 bases). The CDR3 contains 14 residues. Germline-derived CDR1 and CDR2 are SQVTM and ANQGSEA. V was shortened by 4 bases and J by 1 base, with 14 bases between the two germline ends.

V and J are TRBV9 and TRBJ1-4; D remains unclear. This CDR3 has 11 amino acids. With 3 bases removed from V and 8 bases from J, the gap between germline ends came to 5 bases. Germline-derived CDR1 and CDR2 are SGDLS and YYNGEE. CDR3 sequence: CASSAGEKLFF. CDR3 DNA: TGTGCCAGCAGCGCCGGGGAAAAACTGTTTTTT. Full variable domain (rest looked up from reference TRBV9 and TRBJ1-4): DSGVTQTPKHLITATGQRVTLRCSPRSGDLSVYWYQQSLDQGLQFLIQYYNGEERAKGNILERFSAQQFPDLHSELNLSSLELGDSALYFCASSAGEKLFFGSGTQLSVL.

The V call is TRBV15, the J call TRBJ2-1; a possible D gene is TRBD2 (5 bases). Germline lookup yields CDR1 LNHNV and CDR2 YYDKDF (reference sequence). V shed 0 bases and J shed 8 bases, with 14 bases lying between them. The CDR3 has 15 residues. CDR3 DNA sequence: TGTGCCACCAGCAGAGATCGGGGTAGTGGGCATGAGCAGTTCTTC. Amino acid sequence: CATSRDRGSGHEQFF.